This T cell receptor (beta chain) came from a study of shared clonotypes between healthy human individuals. Every subset had its genomic DNA shared out evenly among several immunoSEQ plates. Sequencing used immunoSEQ multiplex PCR; TCRdb keeps in-frame clones, though not all of them. This sample yields nearly 2 million clones, of which about 95% are seen a single time; 0.9% to 1.5% belongs to the top ten. Comment on this clone: Its antigen is as yet unknown.

In the naive CD8 group, cells lacked CD45RO and were positively selected for CCR7, so terminally differentiated effector memory CD45RA+ cells were left out. Study conclusions and caveats: The study generally estimated greater richness for naive than memory subsets. Rarefaction showed sorted-subset sequencing was incomplete despite large depth.

Material: naive CD8+ T cells sorted from blood. The receptor was isolated from a man between 18 and 35 years old in good health.

Here the CDR3 reads CASSLAGEIEPQHF. The CDR3 DNA follows: TGTGCCAGCAGTTTAGCGGGTGAGATTGAGCCCCAGCATTTT. V usage is TRBV28 and J usage is TRBJ1-5; D is ambiguous. Germline CDR1 is MDHEN and CDR2 is SYDVKM. The V end lost 2 bases, the J end lost 8 bases, and 13 bases lay between the germline ends. The CDR3 extends over 14 amino acids.